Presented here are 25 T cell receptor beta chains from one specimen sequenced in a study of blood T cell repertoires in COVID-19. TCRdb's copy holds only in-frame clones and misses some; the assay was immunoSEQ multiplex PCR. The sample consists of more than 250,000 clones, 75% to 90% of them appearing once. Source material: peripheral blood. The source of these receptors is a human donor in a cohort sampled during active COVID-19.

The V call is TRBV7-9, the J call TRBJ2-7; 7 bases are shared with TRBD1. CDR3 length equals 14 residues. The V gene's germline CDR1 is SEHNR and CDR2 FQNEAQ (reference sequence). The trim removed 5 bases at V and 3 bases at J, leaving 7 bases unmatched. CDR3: CASSPGQMDYEQYF. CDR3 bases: TGTGCCAGCAGCCCGGGACAGATGGACTACGAGCAGTACTTC.

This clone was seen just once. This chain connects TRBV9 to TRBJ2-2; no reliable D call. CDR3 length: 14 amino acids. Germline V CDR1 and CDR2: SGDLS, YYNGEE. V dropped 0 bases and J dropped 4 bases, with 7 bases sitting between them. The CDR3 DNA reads TGTGCCAGCAGCGTAGACATGTCCACCGGGGAGCTGTTTTTT. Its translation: CASSVDMSTGELFF.

The CDR3 DNA sequence: TGTGCCAGCAGCCCAAAAAGAGGGGGCGGGAAGCGTGAGACCCAGTACTTC. Its protein is CASSPKRGGGKRETQYF. The V gene is TRBV7-8, the J gene TRBJ2-5; TRBD1 might be the D (7 bases). The germline V gene has CDR1 SGHVS and CDR2 FQNEAQ. CDR3 size: 17 residues. Trimming pared 5 bases from V and 5 bases from J, leaving 24 bases between.

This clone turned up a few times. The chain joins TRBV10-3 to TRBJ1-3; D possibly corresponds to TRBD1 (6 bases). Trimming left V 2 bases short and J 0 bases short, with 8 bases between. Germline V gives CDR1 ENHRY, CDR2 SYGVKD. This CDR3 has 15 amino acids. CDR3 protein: CAISEGQISGNTIYF. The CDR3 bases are TGTGCCATCAGTGAGGGACAGATCTCTGGAAACACCATATATTTT.

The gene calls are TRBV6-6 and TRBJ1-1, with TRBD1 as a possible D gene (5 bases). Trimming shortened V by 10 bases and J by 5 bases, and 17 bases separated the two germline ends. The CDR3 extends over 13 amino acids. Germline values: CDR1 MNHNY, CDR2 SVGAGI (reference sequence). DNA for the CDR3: TGTGCCACCGAGAGGGGAGGGGAGACTGAAGCTTTCTTT. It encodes CATERGGETEAFF.

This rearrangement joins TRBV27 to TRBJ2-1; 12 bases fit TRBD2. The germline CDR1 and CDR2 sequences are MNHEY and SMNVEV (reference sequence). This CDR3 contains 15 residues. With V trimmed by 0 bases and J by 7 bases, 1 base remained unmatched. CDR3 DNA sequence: TGTGCCAGCAGTTTATCGACTAGCGGGAGAAATGAGCAGTTCTTC. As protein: CASSLSTSGRNEQFF.

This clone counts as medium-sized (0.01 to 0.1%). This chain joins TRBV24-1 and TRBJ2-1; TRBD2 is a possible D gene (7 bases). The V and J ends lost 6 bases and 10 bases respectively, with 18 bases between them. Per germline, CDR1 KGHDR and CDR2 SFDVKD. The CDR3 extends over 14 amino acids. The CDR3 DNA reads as TGTGCCACCAGTAGTGGGGGGGCGTACGGGGAGCAGTTCTTC. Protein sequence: CATSSGGAYGEQFF.

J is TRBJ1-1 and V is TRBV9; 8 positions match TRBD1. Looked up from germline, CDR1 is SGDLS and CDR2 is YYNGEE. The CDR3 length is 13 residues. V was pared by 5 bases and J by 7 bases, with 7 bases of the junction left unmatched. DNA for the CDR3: TGTGCCAGCAGACCACAGGGGGTGGGTGAAGCTTTCTTT. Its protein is CASRPQGVGEAFF.

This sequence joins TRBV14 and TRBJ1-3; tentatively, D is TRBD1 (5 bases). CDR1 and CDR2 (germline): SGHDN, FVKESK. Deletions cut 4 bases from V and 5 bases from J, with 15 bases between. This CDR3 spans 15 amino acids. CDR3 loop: CASSRTVKGRNTIYF. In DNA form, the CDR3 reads TGTGCCAGCAGCCGCACGGTAAAGGGGCGAAACACCATATATTTT.

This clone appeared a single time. CDR3 region: CASSADKGSTDTQYF. The CDR3 nucleotides are TGTGCCAGCAGTGCGGACAAGGGGTCGACAGATACGCAGTATTTT. The V and J genes are TRBV6-4 and TRBJ2-3, with TRBD1 as a possible D gene (5 bases). The CDR3 sequence is 15 residues long. The V end lost 4 bases, the J end lost 3 bases, and 14 bases lay between the germline ends. In germline, CDR1 is MRHNA, CDR2 SNTAGT.

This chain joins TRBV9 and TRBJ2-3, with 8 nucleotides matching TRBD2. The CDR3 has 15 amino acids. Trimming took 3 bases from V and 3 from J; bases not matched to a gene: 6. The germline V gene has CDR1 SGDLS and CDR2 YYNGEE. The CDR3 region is CASSAVGGRTDTQYF. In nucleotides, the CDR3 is TGTGCCAGCAGCGCCGTGGGCGGGAGGACAGATACGCAGTATTTT.

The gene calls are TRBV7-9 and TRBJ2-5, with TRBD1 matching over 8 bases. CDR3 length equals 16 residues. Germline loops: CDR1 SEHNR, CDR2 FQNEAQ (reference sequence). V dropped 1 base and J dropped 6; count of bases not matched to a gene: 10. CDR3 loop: CASSLVAGQGGQTQYF. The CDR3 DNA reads TGTGCCAGCAGCTTAGTTGCCGGACAGGGTGGCCAGACCCAGTACTTC.

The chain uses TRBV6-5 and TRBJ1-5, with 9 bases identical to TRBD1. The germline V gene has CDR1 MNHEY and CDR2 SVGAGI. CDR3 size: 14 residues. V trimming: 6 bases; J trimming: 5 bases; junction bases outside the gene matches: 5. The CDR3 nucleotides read TGTGCCAGCAGCCCGGACAGGGGATATCAGCCCCAGCATTTT. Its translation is CASSPDRGYQPQHF.

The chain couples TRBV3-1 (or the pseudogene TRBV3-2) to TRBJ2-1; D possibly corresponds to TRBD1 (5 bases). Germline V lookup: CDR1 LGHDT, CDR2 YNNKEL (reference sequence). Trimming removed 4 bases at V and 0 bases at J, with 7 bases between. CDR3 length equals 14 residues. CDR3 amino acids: CASSRGNSYNEQFF. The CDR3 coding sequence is TGTGCCAGCAGCCGGGGCAACTCCTACAATGAGCAGTTCTTC.

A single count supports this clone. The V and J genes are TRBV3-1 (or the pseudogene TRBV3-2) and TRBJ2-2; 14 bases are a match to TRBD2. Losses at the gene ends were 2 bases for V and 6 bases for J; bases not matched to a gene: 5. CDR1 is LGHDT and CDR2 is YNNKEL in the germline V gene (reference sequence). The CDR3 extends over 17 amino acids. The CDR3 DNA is TGTGCCAGCAGCCAAAAGGGACTAGCGGGAGTAGCCGGGGAGCTGTTTTTT. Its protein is CASSQKGLAGVAGELFF.

CDR3: CASSVAPGGTSGNTIYF. Here the CDR3 DNA reads TGTGCCAGCAGTGTAGCCCCCGGGGGGACCTCTGGAAACACCATATATTTT. The V call is TRBV2, the J call TRBJ1-3; D might be TRBD1 (5 bases). Trimming removed 4 bases at V and 0 bases at J, with 16 bases between. CDR1 SNHLY and CDR2 FYNNEI come from the germline V gene. The CDR3 sequence is 17 residues long.

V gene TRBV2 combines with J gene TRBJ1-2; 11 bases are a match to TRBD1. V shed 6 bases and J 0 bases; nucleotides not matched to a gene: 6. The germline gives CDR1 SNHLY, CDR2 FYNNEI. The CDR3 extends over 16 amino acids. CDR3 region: CASSPGQGAPNYGYTF. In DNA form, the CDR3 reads TGTGCCAGCAGCCCCGGACAGGGGGCCCCTAACTATGGCTACACCTTC.

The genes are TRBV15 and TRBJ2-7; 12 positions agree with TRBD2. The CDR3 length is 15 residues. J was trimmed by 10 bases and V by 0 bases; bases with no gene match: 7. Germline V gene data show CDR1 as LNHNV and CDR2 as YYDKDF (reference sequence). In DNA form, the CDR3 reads TGTGCCACCAGCAGAGATCGACTAGCGGGAGCGCTTCAGTACTTC. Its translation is CATSRDRLAGALQYF.

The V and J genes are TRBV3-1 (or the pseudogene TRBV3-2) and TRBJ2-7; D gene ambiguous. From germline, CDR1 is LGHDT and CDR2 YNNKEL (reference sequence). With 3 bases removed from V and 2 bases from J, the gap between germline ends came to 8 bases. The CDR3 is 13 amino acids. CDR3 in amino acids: CASSQTTPYEQYF. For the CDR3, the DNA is TGTGCCAGCAGCCAGACGACACCCTACGAGCAGTACTTC.

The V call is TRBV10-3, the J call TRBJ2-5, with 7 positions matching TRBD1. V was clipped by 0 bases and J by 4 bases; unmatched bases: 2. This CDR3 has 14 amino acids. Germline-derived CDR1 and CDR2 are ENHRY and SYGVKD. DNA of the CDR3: TGTGCCATCAGTGAGTCGAAGGGGGCAGAGACCCAGTACTTC. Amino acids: CAISESKGAETQYF.

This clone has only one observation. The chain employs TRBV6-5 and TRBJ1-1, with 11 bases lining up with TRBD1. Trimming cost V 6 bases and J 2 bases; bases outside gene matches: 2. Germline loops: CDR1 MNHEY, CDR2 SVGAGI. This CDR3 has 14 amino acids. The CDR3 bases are TGTGCCAGCAGGGGACAGGGGGTTAACACTGAAGCTTTCTTT. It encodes CASRGQGVNTEAFF.

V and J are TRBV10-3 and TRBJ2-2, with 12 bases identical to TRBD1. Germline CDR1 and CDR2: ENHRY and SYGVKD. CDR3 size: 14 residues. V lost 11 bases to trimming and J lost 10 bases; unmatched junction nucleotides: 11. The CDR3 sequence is CAAAPGQGAVELFF. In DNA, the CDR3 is TGTGCCGCCGCCCCGGGACAGGGGGCGGTGGAGCTGTTTTTT.

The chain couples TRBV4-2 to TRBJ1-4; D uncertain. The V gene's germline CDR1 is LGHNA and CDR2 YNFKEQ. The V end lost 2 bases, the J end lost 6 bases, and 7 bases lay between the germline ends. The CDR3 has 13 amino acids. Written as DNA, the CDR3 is TGTGCCAGCAGCCAAAACGGGGATGAAAAACTGTTTTTT. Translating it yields CASSQNGDEKLFF.

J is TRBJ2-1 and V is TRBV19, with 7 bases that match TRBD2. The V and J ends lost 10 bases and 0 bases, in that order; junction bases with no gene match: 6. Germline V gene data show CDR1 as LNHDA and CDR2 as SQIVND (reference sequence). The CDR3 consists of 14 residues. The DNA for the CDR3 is TGTGCCACTTTGGCTAGCGGCTCCTACAATGAGCAGTTCTTC. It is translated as CATLASGSYNEQFF.

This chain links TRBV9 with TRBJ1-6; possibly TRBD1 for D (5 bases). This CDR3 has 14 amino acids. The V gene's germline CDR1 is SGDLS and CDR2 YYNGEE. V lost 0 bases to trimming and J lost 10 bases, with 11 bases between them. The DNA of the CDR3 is TGTGCCAGCAGCGTAGTAGGGGCGGACTCACCCCTCCACTTT. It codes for CASSVVGADSPLHF. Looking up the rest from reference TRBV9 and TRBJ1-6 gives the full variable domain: DSGVTQTPKHLITATGQRVTLRCSPRSGDLSVYWYQQSLDQGLQFLIQYYNGEERAKGNILERFSAQQFPDLHSELNLSSLELGDSALYFCASSVVGADSPLHFGNGTRLTVT.